Each of the 21 T cell receptor beta chains below was sequenced from the same sample in a study of blood T cell repertoires in COVID-19. Sequencing used immunoSEQ multiplex PCR; TCRdb keeps in-frame clones, though not all of them. The sample holds 250,000 or so clones, just over 85% seen once. The sequenced sample was PBMCs or T cells enriched from blood (not recorded which). These receptors were taken from a man between 35 and 55 years old who had recovered from COVID-19.

The chain combines TRBV19 with TRBJ2-2; the match to TRBD1 covers 7 bases. The length of the CDR3 is 16 residues. Germline assignment: CDR1 LNHDA and CDR2 SQIVND (reference sequence). V gave up 7 bases and J gave up 2 bases; unmatched junction bases: 10. Here the CDR3 reads CASTDFWDSNTGELFF. Here the CDR3 DNA reads TGTGCCAGTACCGACTTTTGGGACAGTAACACCGGGGAGCTGTTTTTT.

Notes on this clone: Other nucleotide sequences from this sample produce the same CDR3. The chain is built from TRBV6-5 and TRBJ2-7, with 7 bases matching TRBD1. The CDR3 extends over 14 amino acids. Germline V gene data show CDR1 as MNHEY and CDR2 as SVGAGI. With V trimmed by 2 bases and J by 2 bases, 3 bases remained unmatched. CDR3 DNA: TGTGCCAGCAGTTACGGCCAGGGGGCCTACGAGCAGTACTTC. Its translation: CASSYGQGAYEQYF.

This sequence joins TRBV15 and TRBJ2-7, with 8 bases matching TRBD1. With 3 bases clipped from V and 3 bases from J, the junction kept 4 bases outside the gene matches. The CDR3 totals 14 residues. CDR1 and CDR2 (germline): LNHNV, YYDKDF (reference sequence). CDR3 region: CATSRDRDLYEQYF. For the CDR3, the DNA is TGTGCCACCAGCAGGGACAGGGATCTCTACGAGCAGTACTTC.

The chain employs TRBV28 and TRBJ1-2; no clear D. Between the trimmed V and J ends, which lost 6 bases and 5 bases, there was a span of 13 bases. The CDR3 length is 13 residues. Germline lookup yields CDR1 MDHEN and CDR2 SYDVKM. The CDR3 coding sequence is TGTGCCAGCAGGCTACTGAACGGTTATGGCTACACCTTC. Protein product: CASRLLNGYGYTF.

The J gene is TRBJ2-4, the V gene TRBV28; D is possibly TRBD2 (5 bases). V was pared by 1 base and J by 7 bases, with 17 bases between. The CDR3 is 16 amino acids. Germline CDR1 and CDR2: MDHEN and SYDVKM. The CDR3 loop reads CASSLSAGLPGNIQYF. The DNA for the CDR3 is TGTGCCAGCAGTTTATCGGCAGGCCTTCCGGGGAACATTCAGTACTTC. The full variable domain, in which reference TRBV28 and TRBJ2-4 provide the parts outside the CDR3, is DVKVTQSSRYLVKRTGEKVFLECVQDMDHENMFWYRQDPGLGLRLIYFSYDVKMKEKGDIPEGYSVSREKKERFSLILESASTNQTSMYLCASSLSAGLPGNIQYFGAGTRLSVL.

V and J are TRBV24-1 and TRBJ2-7; D perhaps matches TRBD1 (6 bases). CDR3 size: 18 residues. V was clipped by 7 bases and J by 2 bases, with 26 bases between them. Germline CDR1 reads KGHDR; CDR2 reads SFDVKD. CDR3 DNA sequence: TGTGCCACCAGCGCTCTACTCACAGGGCCCCCGTTCGCCTACGAGCAGTACTTC. This encodes CATSALLTGPPFAYEQYF.

The genes are TRBV3-1 (or the pseudogene TRBV3-2) and TRBJ1-2, with D possibly TRBD1 on 5 matching bases. The V gene lost 1 base and the J gene lost 3 bases, with 15 bases spanning the gap. CDR1 LGHDT and CDR2 YNNKEL come from the germline V gene (reference sequence). This CDR3 region has 16 residues. The CDR3 region has the DNA TGTGCCAGCAGCCAAGTGGGCCGGGGGTTGGACTATGGCTACACCTTC. It specifies CASSQVGRGLDYGYTF.

This clone was seen more than once but under ten times. The J gene is TRBJ2-1, the V gene TRBV11-3, with TRBD1 identical over 11 bases. The CDR3 loop spans 17 amino acids. Germline loops: CDR1 SGHNT, CDR2 YENEEA. J gave up 2 bases and V 5 bases, and 8 bases lay outside the gene matches. The CDR3 nucleotides are TGTGCCAGCAGCCAGTTGAAGGACAGGGGGCCCTACAATGAGCAGTTCTTC. Translation: CASSQLKDRGPYNEQFF.

This sequence joins TRBV27 and TRBJ2-2; 10 nucleotides line up with TRBD1. Losses at the gene ends were 0 bases for V and 6 bases for J; bases not matched to a gene: 4. The CDR3 is made up of 16 amino acids. The germline V gene encodes CDR1 MNHEY and CDR2 SMNVEV (reference sequence). Here the CDR3 DNA reads TGTGCCAGCAGTTTATCGGGGGACAGGGGAGCCGGGGAGCTGTTTTTT. As protein: CASSLSGDRGAGELFF.

This sequence joins TRBV10-3 and TRBJ2-7, with unresolved D. Per germline, CDR1 ENHRY and CDR2 SYGVKD. The CDR3 spans 13 residues. Trimming pared 10 bases from V and 5 bases from J, leaving 18 bases between. The CDR3 protein is CATSGLDVHEQYF. DNA of the CDR3: TGTGCCACGTCCGGCCTAGACGTTCACGAGCAGTACTTC.

The V call is TRBV29-1, the J call TRBJ1-1; D perhaps matches TRBD1 (5 bases). This CDR3 has 13 residues. Per the germline V gene, CDR1 is SQVTM and CDR2 is ANQGSEA. V was shortened by 7 bases and J by 5 bases, with 17 bases between the two germline ends. The CDR3 is CSAVRGLATEAFF. The CDR3 region has the DNA TGCAGCGCTGTACGGGGGTTGGCAACTGAAGCTTTCTTT.

This clone was seen only a few times. The chain uses TRBV6-4 and TRBJ2-7; 9 bases map to TRBD1. The V gene's germline CDR1 is MRHNA and CDR2 SNTAGT. This CDR3 is 15 amino acids long. V shed 5 bases, J shed 6 bases, and the junction held 11 bases outside the gene matches. The CDR3 region is CASSPSDRGSAEQYF. The DNA for the CDR3 is TGTGCCAGCAGTCCGTCCGACAGGGGGTCGGCCGAGCAGTACTTC.

V usage is TRBV10-3 and J usage is TRBJ1-5, with D perhaps TRBD1 (6 bases). This CDR3 contains 13 residues. Trimming cost V 11 bases and J 3 bases, with 14 bases left between them. CDR1 is ENHRY and CDR2 is SYGVKD in the germline V gene. CDR3 sequence reads: CAVTQGPNQPQHF. In nucleotides, the CDR3 is TGTGCCGTAACTCAGGGGCCCAATCAGCCCCAGCATTTT.

This clone appeared a single time. The chain has TRBV6-1 and TRBJ2-1; 12 bases are shared with TRBD2. In germline, CDR1 is MNHNS, CDR2 SASEGT. The CDR3 sequence is 16 residues long. Trimming at V came to 4 bases and at J to 8 bases, leaving 9 bases not matched to a gene. The CDR3 nucleotides are TGTGCCAGCAGTGGCGGCCCGGGACTAGCGGGCCATGAGCAGTTCTTC. This translates into CASSGGPGLAGHEQFF.

This clone was counted between two and nine times. This chain joins TRBV5-1 and TRBJ1-2; the match to TRBD1 covers 10 bases. Germline trimming cut 4 bases from V and 8 bases from J; bases unmatched to any gene: 5. Germline lookup yields CDR1 SGHRS and CDR2 YFSETQ. The CDR3 covers 13 residues. This chain's CDR3 is CASSPGTGVGYTF. CDR3 sequence (DNA): TGCGCCAGCAGCCCCGGGACAGGGGTGGGCTACACCTTC.

The V gene is TRBV30, the J gene TRBJ1-6; D unresolved. V shed 5 bases and J shed 6 bases, with 8 bases lying between them. The CDR3 runs to 12 residues. The germline V gene has CDR1 GTSNPN and CDR2 SVGIG (reference sequence). For the CDR3, the DNA is TGTGCCTGGGAACCGGGTAATTCACCCCTCCACTTT. It encodes CAWEPGNSPLHF.

The chain couples TRBV3-1 (or the pseudogene TRBV3-2) to TRBJ1-4; 9 bases line up with TRBD1. The germline gives CDR1 LGHDT, CDR2 YNNKEL (reference sequence). The CDR3 spans 16 residues. Germline trimming cut 1 base from V and 7 bases from J; bases unmatched to any gene: 7. The CDR3 DNA reads TGTGCCAGCAGCCAAGGAAGGGACAGGGAAGTTGAAAAACTGTTTTTT. Amino acids: CASSQGRDREVEKLFF.

CDR3 sequence (DNA): TGTGCCAGCAGCTTGTATAGCGGGGGGCACCAAGAGACCCAGTACTTC. This encodes CASSLYSGGHQETQYF. This rearrangement joins TRBV5-6 to TRBJ2-5; 10 nucleotides match TRBD2. Trimming cost V 1 base and J 0 bases; bases outside gene matches: 3. The CDR3 sequence is 16 residues long. Germline CDR1 SGHDT, CDR2 YYEEEE.

The rearrangement joins TRBV3-1 (or the pseudogene TRBV3-2) to TRBJ1-3; D is uncertain. Germline values: CDR1 LGHDT, CDR2 YNNKEL (reference sequence). The CDR3 sequence is 14 residues long. V lost 3 bases, J lost 10 bases, and 16 bases lay in between. The CDR3 here is CASSQGRPAQTIYF. The CDR3 DNA reads TGTGCCAGCAGCCAGGGCAGGCCCGCCCAGACCATATATTTT.

This chain links TRBV6-1 with TRBJ1-5; D is uncertain. V shed 3 bases and J shed 7 bases, with 10 bases lying between them. The CDR3 length is 13 residues. Germline V gene sequence: CDR1 MNHNS, CDR2 SASEGT. The DNA for the CDR3 is TGTGCCAGCAGTGATTCTCGGTACCAGCCCCAGCATTTT. This sequence encodes CASSDSRYQPQHF.

The chain links TRBV2 to TRBJ1-1; weak D call: TRBD1 (6 bases). The ends were cut back, 4 bases at V and 5 bases at J, with 23 bases in the middle. The V gene's germline CDR1 is SNHLY and CDR2 FYNNEI. There are 17 residues in the CDR3. The CDR3 sequence is CASSGLRDTSWRTEAFF. CDR3 nucleotides: TGTGCCAGCAGTGGGCTTAGGGACACCTCCTGGAGGACTGAAGCTTTCTTT.